The 9 T cell receptor beta chains below were found in one sample sequenced in a study of shared clonotypes between healthy human individuals. Using immunoSEQ multiplex PCR, the repertoire was profiled, and TCRdb retains in-frame clones only, with some absent. The table has about 2.4 million clones, approximately 93% seen once. Sequencing was carried out using naive CD4+ T cells from PBMCs. Subset defined: CD45RA+ positively selected. The receptors here all came from a man aged 18 to 35 in good health. Some clones in this sample may be carry-over from other donors' samples.

This clone is a singleton in its sample. The chain joins TRBV7-2 to TRBJ1-1; 9 nucleotides match TRBD1. This CDR3 comprises 13 residues. From germline, CDR1 is SGHTA and CDR2 FQGNSA. The trim removed 5 bases at V and 11 bases at J, leaving 9 bases unmatched. The CDR3 loop reads CASSNRGQGWAFF. The DNA for the CDR3 is TGTGCCAGCAGCAATCGCGGACAGGGGTGGGCTTTCTTT.

The rearrangement uses TRBV6-5 and TRBJ2-7; the D gene is possibly TRBD2 (5 bases). The CDR3 has 15 amino acids. The germline V gene has CDR1 MNHEY and CDR2 SVGAGI. The V and J ends lost 2 bases and 4 bases respectively, with 15 bases between them. CDR3 region: CASSYLGSREYEQYF. The CDR3, as DNA: TGTGCCAGCAGTTACCTAGGATCCCGGGAATACGAGCAGTACTTC.

Comment on this clone: The same CDR3 can be traced to other DNA sequences in this sample. The chain links TRBV6-6 to TRBJ1-1; D uncertain. The CDR3 is made up of 13 amino acids. V lost 4 bases, J lost 1 base, and 7 bases lay in between. The V gene's germline CDR1 is MNHNY and CDR2 SVGAGI (reference sequence). CDR3 nucleotide sequence: TGTGCCAGCAGTTCCACAGAGAACACTGAAGCTTTCTTT. This gives the protein CASSSTENTEAFF.

This clone was observed a handful of times. The sample holds other DNA sequences that translate to the same CDR3. The gene calls are TRBV29-1 and TRBJ1-1; 7 bases are a match to TRBD1. CDR1 and CDR2 (germline): SQVTM, ANQGSEA. The V and J ends lost 6 bases and 1 base, in that order; junction bases with no gene match: 5. This CDR3 contains 13 residues. As DNA, the CDR3 is TGCAGCGTCAACAGGGGAAGGAACACTGAAGCTTTCTTT. Encoded protein: CSVNRGRNTEAFF.

V is TRBV29-1 and J is TRBJ2-3; D possibly matches TRBD1 or TRBD2 (6 bases each). The V end was cut by 5 bases, the J end by 2 bases, with 14 bases between. CDR3 length: 14 residues. Germline loops: CDR1 SQVTM, CDR2 ANQGSEA. In DNA, the CDR3 is TGCAGCGTTACAGGGACTGCACACACAGATACGCAGTATTTT. Translated: CSVTGTAHTDTQYF.

A remark on this clone: At the DNA level, this CDR3 is encoded by other sequences in the same sample as well. This chain links TRBV10-3 with TRBJ2-1, with D hard to call. This CDR3 spans 15 amino acids. Germline assignment: CDR1 ENHRY and CDR2 SYGVKD. The V and J ends lost 3 bases and 0 bases respectively, with 9 bases between them. The CDR3 DNA sequence: TGTGCCATCAGTGAACCTAGTAGCTCCTACAATGAGCAGTTCTTC. Amino acid sequence: CAISEPSSSYNEQFF.

The chain combines TRBV5-6 with TRBJ2-1; D may correspond to TRBD1 or TRBD2 (6 bases each). The CDR3 has 15 amino acids. Trimming pared 4 bases from V and 2 bases from J, leaving 13 bases between. Germline CDR1 SGHDT, CDR2 YYEEEE. The DNA for the CDR3 is TGTGCCAGCAGCCGAGCCGGGGGCGCCTACAATGAGCAGTTCTTC. Translation: CASSRAGGAYNEQFF.

The V call is TRBV4-2, the J call TRBJ2-2; no clear D. This CDR3 spans 12 amino acids. Trimming removed 5 bases from V and 6 bases from J, with 7 bases in between. CDR1 is LGHNA and CDR2 is YNFKEQ in the germline V gene. The CDR3 sequence is CASSTLPGELFF. Written as DNA, the CDR3 is TGTGCCAGCAGCACCCTCCCCGGGGAGCTGTTTTTT.

This clone came up once. The chain is built from TRBV18 and TRBJ1-1; D remains ambiguous. CDR3 length: 13 residues. Germline V gives CDR1 KGHSH, CDR2 LQKENI. Trimming removed 6 bases at V and 3 bases at J, with 11 bases between. CDR3 DNA sequence: TGTGCCAGCTCCTGGGGATCGGACACTGAAGCTTTCTTT. Translating it yields CASSWGSDTEAFF.